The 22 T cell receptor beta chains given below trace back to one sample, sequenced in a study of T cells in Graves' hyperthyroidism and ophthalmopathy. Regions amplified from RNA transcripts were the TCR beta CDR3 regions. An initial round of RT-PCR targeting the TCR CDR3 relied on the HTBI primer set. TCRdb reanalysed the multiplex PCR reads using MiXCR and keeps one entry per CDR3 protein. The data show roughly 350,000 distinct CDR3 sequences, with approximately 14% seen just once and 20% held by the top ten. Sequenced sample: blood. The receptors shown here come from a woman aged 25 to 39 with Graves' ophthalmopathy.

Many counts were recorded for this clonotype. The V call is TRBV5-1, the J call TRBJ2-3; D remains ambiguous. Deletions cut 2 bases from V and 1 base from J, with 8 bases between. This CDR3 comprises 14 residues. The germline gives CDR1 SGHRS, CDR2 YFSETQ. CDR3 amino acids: CASSLGERTDTQYF. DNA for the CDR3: TGCGCCAGCAGCTTAGGAGAGCGCACAGATACGCAGTATTTT.

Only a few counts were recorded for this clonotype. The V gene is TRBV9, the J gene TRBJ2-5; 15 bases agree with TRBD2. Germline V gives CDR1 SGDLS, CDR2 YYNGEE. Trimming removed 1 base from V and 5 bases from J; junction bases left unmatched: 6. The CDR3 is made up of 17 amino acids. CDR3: CASSVSGLAGGGETQYF. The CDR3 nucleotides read TGTGCCAGCAGCGTATCGGGACTAGCGGGGGGCGGTGAGACCCAGTACTTC.

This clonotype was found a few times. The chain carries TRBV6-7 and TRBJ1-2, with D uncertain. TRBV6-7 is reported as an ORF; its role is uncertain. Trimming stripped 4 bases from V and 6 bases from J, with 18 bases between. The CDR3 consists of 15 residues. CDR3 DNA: TGTGCCAGCAGTTCCCCTCAGCAACTATGGGATGGCTACACCTTC. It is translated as CASSSPQQLWDGYTF.

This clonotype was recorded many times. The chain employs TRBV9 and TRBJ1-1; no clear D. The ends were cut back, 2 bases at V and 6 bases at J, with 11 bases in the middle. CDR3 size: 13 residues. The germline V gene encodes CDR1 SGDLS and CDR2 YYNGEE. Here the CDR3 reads CASSVDTVSEAFF. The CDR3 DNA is TGTGCCAGCAGCGTCGACACTGTCTCTGAAGCTTTCTTT.

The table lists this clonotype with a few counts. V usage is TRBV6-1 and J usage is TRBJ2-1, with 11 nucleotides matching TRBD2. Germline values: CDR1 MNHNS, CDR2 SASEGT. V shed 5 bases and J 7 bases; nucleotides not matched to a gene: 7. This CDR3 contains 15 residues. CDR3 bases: TGTGCCAGCAGTTCACTAGCGGGGGCGGGGAATGAGCAGTTCTTC. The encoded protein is CASSSLAGAGNEQFF.

The CDR3 coding sequence is TGCAGTGCTAGAGAAGGAAGTACCACTGAAGCTTTCTTT. It is translated as CSAREGSTTEAFF. The rearrangement joins TRBV20-1 to TRBJ1-1; unclear D gene. The CDR3 is made up of 13 amino acids. CDR1 is DFQATT, CDR2 SNEGSKA, per germline (reference sequence). V was clipped by 0 bases and J by 4 bases, with 9 bases between them.

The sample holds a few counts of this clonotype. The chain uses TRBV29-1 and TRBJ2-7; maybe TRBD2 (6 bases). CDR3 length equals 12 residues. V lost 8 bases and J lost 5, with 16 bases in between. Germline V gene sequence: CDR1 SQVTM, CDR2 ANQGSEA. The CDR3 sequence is CSIVEGVDEQYF. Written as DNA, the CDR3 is TGCAGCATTGTGGAGGGCGTGGACGAGCAGTACTTC.

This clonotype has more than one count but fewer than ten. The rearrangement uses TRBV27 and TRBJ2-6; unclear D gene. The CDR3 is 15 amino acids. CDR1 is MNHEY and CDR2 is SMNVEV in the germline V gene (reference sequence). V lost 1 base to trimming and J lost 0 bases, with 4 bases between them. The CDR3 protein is CASSLWTSGANVLTF. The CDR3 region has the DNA TGTGCCAGCAGTTTATGGACCTCTGGGGCCAACGTCCTGACTTTC.

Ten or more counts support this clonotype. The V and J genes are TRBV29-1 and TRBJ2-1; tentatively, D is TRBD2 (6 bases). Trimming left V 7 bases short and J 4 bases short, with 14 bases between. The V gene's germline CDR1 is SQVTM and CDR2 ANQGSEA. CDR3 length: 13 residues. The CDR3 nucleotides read TGCAGCGGCAGGACGGGGGATTACAATGAGCAGTTCTTC. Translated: CSGRTGDYNEQFF.

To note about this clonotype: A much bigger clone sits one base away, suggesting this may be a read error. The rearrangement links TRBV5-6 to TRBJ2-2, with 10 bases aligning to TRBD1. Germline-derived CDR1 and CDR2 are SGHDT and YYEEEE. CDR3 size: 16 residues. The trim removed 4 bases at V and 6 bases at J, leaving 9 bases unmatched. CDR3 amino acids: CASSPNGQGVSGELFF. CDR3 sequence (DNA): TGTGCCAGCAGCCCAAACGGACAGGGGGTCTCCGGGGAGCTGTTTTTT.

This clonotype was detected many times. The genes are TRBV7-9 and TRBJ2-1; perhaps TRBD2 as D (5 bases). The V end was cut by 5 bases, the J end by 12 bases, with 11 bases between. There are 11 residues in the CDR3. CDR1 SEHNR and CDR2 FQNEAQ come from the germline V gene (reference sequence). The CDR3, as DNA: TGTGCCAGCAGCAACCGGGATCCGCAGTTCTTC. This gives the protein CASSNRDPQFF.

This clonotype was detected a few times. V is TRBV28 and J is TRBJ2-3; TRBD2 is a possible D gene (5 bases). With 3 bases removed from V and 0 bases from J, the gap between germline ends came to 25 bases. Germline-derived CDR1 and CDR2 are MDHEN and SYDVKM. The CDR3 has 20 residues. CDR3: CASSFYKRSPLRTSTDTQYF. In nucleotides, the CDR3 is TGTGCCAGCAGTTTTTATAAGCGGAGCCCCCTTAGAACTAGCACAGATACGCAGTATTTT. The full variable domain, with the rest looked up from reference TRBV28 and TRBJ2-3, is DVKVTQSSRYLVKRTGEKVFLECVQDMDHENMFWYRQDPGLGLRLIYFSYDVKMKEKGDIPEGYSVSREKKERFSLILESASTNQTSMYLCASSFYKRSPLRTSTDTQYFGPGTRLTVL.

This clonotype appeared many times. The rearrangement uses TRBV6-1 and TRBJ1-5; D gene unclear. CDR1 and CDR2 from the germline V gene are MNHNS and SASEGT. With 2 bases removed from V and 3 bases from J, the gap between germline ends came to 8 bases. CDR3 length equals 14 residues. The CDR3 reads CASSEWQNNQPQHF. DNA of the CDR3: TGTGCCAGCAGTGAATGGCAGAACAATCAGCCCCAGCATTTT.

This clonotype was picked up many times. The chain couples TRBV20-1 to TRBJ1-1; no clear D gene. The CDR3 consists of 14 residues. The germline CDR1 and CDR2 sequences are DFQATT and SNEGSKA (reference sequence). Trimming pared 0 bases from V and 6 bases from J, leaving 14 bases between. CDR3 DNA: TGCAGTGCTAGAGATCTCTCAGGAAGCGCTGAAGCTTTCTTT. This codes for CSARDLSGSAEAFF.

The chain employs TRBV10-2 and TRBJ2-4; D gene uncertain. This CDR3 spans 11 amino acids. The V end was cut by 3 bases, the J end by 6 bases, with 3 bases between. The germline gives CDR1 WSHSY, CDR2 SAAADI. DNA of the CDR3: TGCGCCAGCAGTGATTTAAACATTCAGTACTTC. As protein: CASSDLNIQYF.

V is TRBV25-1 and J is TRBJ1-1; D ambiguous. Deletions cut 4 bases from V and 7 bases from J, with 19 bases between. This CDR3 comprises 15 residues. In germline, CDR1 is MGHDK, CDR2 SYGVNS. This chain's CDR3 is CASSVTSGLVGEAFF. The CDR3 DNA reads TGTGCCAGCAGTGTTACAAGCGGACTAGTCGGTGAAGCTTTCTTT.

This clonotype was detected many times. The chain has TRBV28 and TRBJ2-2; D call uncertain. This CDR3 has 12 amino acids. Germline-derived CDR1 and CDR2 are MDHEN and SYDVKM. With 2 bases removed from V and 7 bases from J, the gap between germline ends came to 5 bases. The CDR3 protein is CASSLDNGELFF. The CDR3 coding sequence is TGTGCCAGCAGTTTAGACAACGGGGAGCTGTTTTTT.

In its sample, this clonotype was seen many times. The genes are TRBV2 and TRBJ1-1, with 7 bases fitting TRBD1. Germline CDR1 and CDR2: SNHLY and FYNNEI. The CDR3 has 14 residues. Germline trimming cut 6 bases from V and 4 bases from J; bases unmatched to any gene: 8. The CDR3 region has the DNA TGTGCCAGCAGGCAAGGGGGCGCGGGCACTGAAGCTTTCTTT. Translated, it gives CASRQGGAGTEAFF.

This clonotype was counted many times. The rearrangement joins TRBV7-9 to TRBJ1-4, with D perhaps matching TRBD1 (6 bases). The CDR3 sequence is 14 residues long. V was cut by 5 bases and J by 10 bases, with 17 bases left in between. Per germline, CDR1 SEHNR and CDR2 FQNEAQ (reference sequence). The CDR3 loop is CASSPKQGFGKLFF. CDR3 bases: TGTGCCAGCAGCCCTAAACAGGGCTTCGGAAAACTGTTTTTT. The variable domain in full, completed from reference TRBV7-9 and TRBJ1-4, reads DTGVSQNPRHKITKRGQNVTFRCDPISEHNRLYWYRQTLGQGPEFLTYFQNEAQLEKSRLLSDRFSAERPKGSFSTLEIQRTEQGDSAMYLCASSPKQGFGKLFFGSGTQLSVL.

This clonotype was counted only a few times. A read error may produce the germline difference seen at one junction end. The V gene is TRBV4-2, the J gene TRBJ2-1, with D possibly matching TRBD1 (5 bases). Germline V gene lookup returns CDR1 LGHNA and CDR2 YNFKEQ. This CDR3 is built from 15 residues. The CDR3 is CASSQETGTYNEQFF. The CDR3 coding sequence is TGTGCCAGCAGTCAAGAAACAGGAACCTACAATGAGCAGTTCTTC.

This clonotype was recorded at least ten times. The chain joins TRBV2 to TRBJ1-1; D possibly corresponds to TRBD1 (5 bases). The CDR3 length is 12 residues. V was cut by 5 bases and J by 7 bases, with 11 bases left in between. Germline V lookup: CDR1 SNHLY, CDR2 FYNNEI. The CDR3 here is CASSLGAGEAFF. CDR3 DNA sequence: TGTGCCAGCAGTTTAGGGGCTGGTGAAGCTTTCTTT.

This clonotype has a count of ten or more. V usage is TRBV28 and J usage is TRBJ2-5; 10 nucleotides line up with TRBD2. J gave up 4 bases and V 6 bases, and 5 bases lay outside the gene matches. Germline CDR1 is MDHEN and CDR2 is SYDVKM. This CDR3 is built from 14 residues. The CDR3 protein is CASSQRGGSETQYF. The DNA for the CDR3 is TGTGCCAGCAGCCAGCGGGGGGGTTCAGAGACCCAGTACTTC. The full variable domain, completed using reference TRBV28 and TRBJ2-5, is DVKVTQSSRYLVKRTGEKVFLECVQDMDHENMFWYRQDPGLGLRLIYFSYDVKMKEKGDIPEGYSVSREKKERFSLILESASTNQTSMYLCASSQRGGSETQYFGPGTRLLVL.